Listed below are T cell receptor beta chains from one sample, sequenced in a study of cytomegalovirus exposure and HLA in healthy donors. Generated by immunoSEQ multiplex PCR, the TCRdb table keeps only in-frame clones and is missing some. Of some 120,000 clones in the sample, 70% to 85% were seen once. Input material: PBMCs. The receptors shown here come from a man aged 35 to 55 in good health and CMV-seropositive. Each CDR3 is given with its conserved first and last residue. Each record gives: D gene, clone size, V gene, CDR3 length, J gene, CDR3 DNA, CDR3 protein. A D gene is named only where the DNA matches it firmly. Not all rows give a size; the values are once, few, many and, for expanded clones, a class.

>TRBD1|few|TRBV11-2|15|TRBJ2-7
TGTGCCAGCAGCTTAGCCCGAGGACAGGGCTACGAGCAGTACTTC
CASSLARGQGYEQYF
>NA|few|TRBV4-3|13|TRBJ1-1
TGCGCCAGCAGCCTTGGACTGATTACTGAAGCTTTCTTT
CASSLGLITEAFF
>NA|NA|TRBV4-3|15|TRBJ2-7
TGCGCCAGCAGCCAAGGGGCTAGCTGGGCTCGCGAGCAGTACTTC
CASSQGASWAREQYF
>TRBD1|NA|TRBV28|14|TRBJ2-5
TGTGCCAGCAGTCGGACAGGGACCCAAGAGACCCAGTACTTC
CASSRTGTQETQYF
>NA|NA|TRBV5-1|16|TRBJ1-1
TGCGCCAGCAGCTTGGCGTCGGGGGGCGAAAACACTGAAGCTTTCTTT
CASSLASGGENTEAFF
>NA|NA|TRBV2|14|TRBJ2-2
TGTGCCAGCAGTGAAGGGCCTTACACCGGGGAGCTGTTTTTT
CASSEGPYTGELFF
>TRBD1|NA|TRBV29-1|13|TRBJ2-3
TGCAGCGTTCAGACAGGGGGGGCAGATACGCAGTATTTT
CSVQTGGADTQYF
>NA|NA|TRBV12-5|17|TRBJ2-1
TGTGCTAGTGGTTTGGTACAGGGGCGGGACTCCTACAATGAGCAGTTCTTC
CASGLVQGRDSYNEQFF
>TRBD2|NA|TRBV7-2|13|TRBJ2-2
TGTGCCGGCCGACTAGCGGGATACGGGGAGCTGTTTTTT
CAGRLAGYGELFF
>NA|NA|TRBV5-6|13|TRBJ1-2
TGTGCCAGCAGCTTGCGAGGCAGCTATGGCTACACCTTC
CASSLRGSYGYTF
>TRBD1|NA|TRBV10-3|17|TRBJ1-1
TGTGCCATCAGTGGCCTCGCCGGGACAGGGCTGGTCACTGAAGCTTTCTTT
CAISGLAGTGLVTEAFF
>TRBD2|NA|TRBV5-4|16|TRBJ2-5
TGTGCCAGCAGCCGGGGGGGAGCGGGAGACGGAGAGACCCAGTACTTC
CASSRGGAGDGETQYF
>NA|once|TRBV10-3|13|TRBJ2-1
TGTGCCATCAGTGAGGGACAACGCCGGCAGCAGTTCTTC
CAISEGQRRQQFF
>NA|NA|TRBV7-2|15|TRBJ1-1
TGTGCCAGCAGCTTAGCGCCAGGGATGAACACTGAAGCTTTCTTT
CASSLAPGMNTEAFF
>TRBD1|few|TRBV30|15|TRBJ2-7
TGTGCCTGGAGTTATGGACAGGTTTTCTCCTACGAGCAGTACTTC
CAWSYGQVFSYEQYF